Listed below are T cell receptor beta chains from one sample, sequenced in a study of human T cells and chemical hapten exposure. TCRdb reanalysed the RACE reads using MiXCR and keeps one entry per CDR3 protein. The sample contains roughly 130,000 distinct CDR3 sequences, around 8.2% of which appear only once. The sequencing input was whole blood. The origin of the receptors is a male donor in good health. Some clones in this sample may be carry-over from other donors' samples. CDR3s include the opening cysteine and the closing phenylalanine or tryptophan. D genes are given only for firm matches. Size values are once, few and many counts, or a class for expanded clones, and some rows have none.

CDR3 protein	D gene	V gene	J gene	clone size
CASSHRTGTDTQYF	TRBD1	TRBV7-8	TRBJ2-3	few
CSASHPREIKEKLFF	.	TRBV20-1	TRBJ1-4	.
CASSWTGSIDNQPQHF	TRBD1	TRBV5-5	TRBJ1-5	few
CASSLGPGTSGDNEQFF	TRBD2	TRBV4-3	TRBJ2-1	many
CASSPPGSGSSYEQYF	.	TRBV28	TRBJ2-7	few
CASSLGRQGYQPQHF	.	TRBV7-9	TRBJ1-5	few
CASSPTDSYEQYF	.	TRBV5-1	TRBJ2-7	many
CSVVFLTGVETQYF	TRBD1	TRBV29-1	TRBJ2-5	many
CSVEDINTGELFF	.	TRBV29-1	TRBJ2-2	.
CASSPRTDYYEQYF	.	TRBV5-5	TRBJ2-7	few
CASSYSSWDTQYF	.	TRBV6-2/TRBV6-3	TRBJ2-3	.
CASSLDRPREKLFF	.	TRBV5-5	TRBJ1-4	many
CAWSVDRTEAFF	.	TRBV30	TRBJ1-1	few
CSVEFPGTGWQFF	.	TRBV29-1	TRBJ2-1	.
CSARDQNSPSRNEQFF	.	TRBV20-1	TRBJ2-1	many
CASSRVKGGTSYEQYF	.	TRBV6-6	TRBJ2-7	few
CASSNTYNEQFF	.	TRBV7-9	TRBJ2-1	.
CASSLQVGAGGTF	TRBD1	TRBV28	TRBJ1-2	few
CASSLGSGNTIYF	.	TRBV7-2	TRBJ1-3	few
CASSYPPEVAANQYF	.	TRBV6-6	TRBJ2-3	.
CAWNTGGNTEAFF	.	TRBV30	TRBJ1-1	few
CASSLSAQGAFLSGYTF	TRBD1	TRBV19	TRBJ1-2	few
CASSGPETQYF	.	TRBV11-2	TRBJ2-5	many
CASSQTTQGNQPQHF	.	TRBV4-2	TRBJ1-5	many
CASRIGTSGKAYEQYF	TRBD2	TRBV6-6	TRBJ2-7	few
CASRYGLAGAHGSSYNEQFF	TRBD2	TRBV7-9	TRBJ2-1	few
CASSLGTGVNQPQHF	TRBD1	TRBV7-9	TRBJ1-5	many
CSVEVALTGGTEAFF	TRBD1	TRBV29-1	TRBJ1-1	many
CASSLQGDYGEKLFF	TRBD1	TRBV27	TRBJ1-4	many
CASREGQLIFNEQFF	TRBD1	TRBV5-1	TRBJ2-1	many
CASSSGLREVRTGELFF	TRBD2	TRBV7-8	TRBJ2-2	.
CAWSQGNEQFF	.	TRBV30	TRBJ2-1	many
CASSLEQGFGRPQETQYF	.	TRBV11-2	TRBJ2-5	many
CASSSRDRGEKLFF	TRBD1	TRBV18	TRBJ1-4	few
CASSKSGSTTDTQYF	TRBD2	TRBV7-2	TRBJ2-3	few
CSVEDRGGSKNTEAFF	.	TRBV29-1	TRBJ1-1	many
CASSQDLGTEPYEQYF	TRBD1	TRBV4-1	TRBJ2-7	.
CASSKGGEASGSRSDNEQFF	.	TRBV21-1	TRBJ2-1	.
CSARDLGGKWDYGYTF	.	TRBV20-1	TRBJ1-2	.
CASSQGRESYEQYF	TRBD2	TRBV14	TRBJ2-7	few
CASSPSMGGVRTNTGELFF	TRBD2	TRBV27	TRBJ2-2	few
CASSIAKSSNQPQHF	.	TRBV19	TRBJ1-5	few
CASSYSLEGTDTQYF	.	TRBV6-5	TRBJ2-3	few
CASSLSGTAIGTQYF	.	TRBV5-6	TRBJ2-5	.
CASSVAPDREGYEQYF	.	TRBV9	TRBJ2-7	.
CASSFPPTVYSNQPQHF	.	TRBV6-6	TRBJ1-5	.
CASSLWGTGEFSGNTIYF	TRBD1	TRBV12-3/TRBV12-4	TRBJ1-3	few
CASSSPSGSSYNEQFF	TRBD2	TRBV9	TRBJ2-1	few